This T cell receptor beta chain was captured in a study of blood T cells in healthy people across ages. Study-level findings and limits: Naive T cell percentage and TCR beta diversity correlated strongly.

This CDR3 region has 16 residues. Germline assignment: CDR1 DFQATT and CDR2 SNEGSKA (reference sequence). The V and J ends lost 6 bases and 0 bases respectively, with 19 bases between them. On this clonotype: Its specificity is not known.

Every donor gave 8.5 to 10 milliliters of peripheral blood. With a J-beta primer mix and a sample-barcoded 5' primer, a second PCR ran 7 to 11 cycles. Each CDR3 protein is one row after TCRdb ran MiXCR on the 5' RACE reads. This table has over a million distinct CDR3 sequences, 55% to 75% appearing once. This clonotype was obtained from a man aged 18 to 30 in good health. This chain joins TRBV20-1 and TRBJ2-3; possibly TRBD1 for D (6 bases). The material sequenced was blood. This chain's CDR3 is CSAVTPGTPSTDTQYF. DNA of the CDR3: TGCAGTGCGGTGACTCCCGGGACACCTAGCACAGATACGCAGTATTTT.